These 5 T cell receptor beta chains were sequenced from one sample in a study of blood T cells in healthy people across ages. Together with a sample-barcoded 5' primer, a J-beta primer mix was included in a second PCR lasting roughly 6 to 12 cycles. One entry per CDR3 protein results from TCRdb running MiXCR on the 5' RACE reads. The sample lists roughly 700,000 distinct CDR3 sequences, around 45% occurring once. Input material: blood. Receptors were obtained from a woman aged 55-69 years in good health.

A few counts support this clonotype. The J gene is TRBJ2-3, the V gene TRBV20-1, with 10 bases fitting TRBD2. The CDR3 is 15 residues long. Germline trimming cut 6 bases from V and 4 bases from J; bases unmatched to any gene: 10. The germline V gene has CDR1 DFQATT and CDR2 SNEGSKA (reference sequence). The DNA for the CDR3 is TGCAGTGCCCGGCCGAGCGGGAGGGCCGCAGATACGCAGTATTTT. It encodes CSARPSGRAADTQYF.

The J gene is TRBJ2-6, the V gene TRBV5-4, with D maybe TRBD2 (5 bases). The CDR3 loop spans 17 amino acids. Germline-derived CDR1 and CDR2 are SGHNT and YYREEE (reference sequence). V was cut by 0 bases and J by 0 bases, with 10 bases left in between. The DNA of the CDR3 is TGTGCCAGCAGCTTGGGCGGGCTGGGCTCTGGGGCCAACGTCCTGACTTTC. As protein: CASSLGGLGSGANVLTF.

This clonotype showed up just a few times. CDR3 residues: CASSEAPGRDTQYF. The CDR3 nucleotides are TGTGCCAGCAGTGAAGCGCCCGGCCGAGATACGCAGTATTTT. The V gene is TRBV2, the J gene TRBJ2-3; D is uncertain. V lost 0 bases and J lost 5, with 9 bases in between. Germline CDR1 and CDR2: SNHLY and FYNNEI. The CDR3 runs to 14 residues.

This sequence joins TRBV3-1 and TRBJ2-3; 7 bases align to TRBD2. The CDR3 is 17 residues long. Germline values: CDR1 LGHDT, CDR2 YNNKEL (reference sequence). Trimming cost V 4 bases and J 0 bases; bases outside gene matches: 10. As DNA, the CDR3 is TGTGCCAGCAGCCCCTCACCGGGACTAAGAAGCACAGATACGCAGTATTTT. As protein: CASSPSPGLRSTDTQYF.

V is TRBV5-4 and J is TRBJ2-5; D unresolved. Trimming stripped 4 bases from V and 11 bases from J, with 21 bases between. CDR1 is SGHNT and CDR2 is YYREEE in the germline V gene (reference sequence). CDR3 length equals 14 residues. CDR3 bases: TGTGCCAGCAGCCTGGGATGGCTCAACAATGAGCAGTACTTC. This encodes CASSLGWLNNEQYF.